Detailed here is one TCR beta chain. The antigen remains undetermined. The data originate from a study of cytomegalovirus exposure and HLA in healthy donors. Whole-study results and caveats: A missense DCLRE1C variant was associated with V- and J-gene trimming of TCR beta chains in a later analysis, and an independent cohort replicated the association. The classifier was said to identify cytomegalovirus status with high specificity and sensitivity. Later analysis revealed greater clonal expansion in HLA-associated TCR beta chains than in equally common others. The listing of some 170 TCR beta chains classed them as cytomegalovirus-associated.

A multiplex PCR was run with 60 Vbeta primers and 13 Jbeta primers. Measured with immunoSEQ multiplex PCR; TCRdb has only the in-frame clones, and not every one. Here the sample spans 150,000 to 200,000 clones, approximately 80% being singletons. Sequencing input: PBMCs. This clonotype was sampled from a woman aged 50 to 65 in good health and CMV-seronegative.

The CDR3 reads CASSMTGGTYNEQFF. The CDR3 bases are TGTGCCAGCAGCATGACAGGGGGCACCTACAATGAGCAGTTCTTC. The chain joins TRBV7-3 to TRBJ2-1; TRBD1 aligns across 10 bases. This CDR3 spans 15 amino acids. The germline V gene encodes CDR1 SGHTA and CDR2 FQGTGA. After removal of 5 bases from V and 2 bases from J, the junction contained 3 bases not matched to a gene.